The T cell receptor beta chain under discussion was sequenced for a study of multiple sclerosis patients with progressive multifocal leukoencephalopathy (dated 2019 in TCRdb). For context, the study as a whole: Peripheral T and B cells were examined in MS patients who went on to develop PML (4 under natalizumab, 1 after alemtuzumab) as well as in treated patients who did not. A couple of patients on natalizumab who later developed PML were tracked over time from before therapy, through 6 and 12 months, up to PML onset. The study was designed to detect JC virus-specific or public T-cell expansions arising at the time of PML onset.

Interpreted using the paper, the time point label stands for: time of PML onset. What this sample's treatment or condition label stands for: on natalizumab therapy at sampling. Diagnosis of PML was based on clinical and MRI findings and confirmed by finding JC virus DNA in cerebrospinal fluid. In the natalizumab-treated patients, PML was found to develop after between roughly 15 and 56 months of natalizumab therapy. Interferon beta had previously been received by all listed patients, and all PML patients were female. Blood samples at T3 were obtained at the time of PML onset. Ficoll-Hypaque density gradient centrifugation was used to isolate peripheral blood mononuclear cells. TRB CDR3 regions were amplified from genomic DNA with the immunoSEQ two-step multiplex PCR at survey-level depth. Each PCR was spiked with synthetic inline TR CDR3 controls spanning all V-J pairings to estimate template counts and remove amplification bias. Reads were processed so that amplification and sequencing bias were reduced, and quantification was performed against synthetic TR CDR3 analogs. The original methods were these. In ImmunoSEQ Analyzer, raw data were processed so that out-of-frame sequences and CDR3s with stop codons were removed, with gene names following IMGT nomenclature. Normalized Shannon entropy, defined as 1 minus Pielou's evenness, was used to summarize repertoire diversity. TRB sequences were treated as identical only when sharing V gene, J gene and CDR3. Public PML clonotypes were CDR3s shared by two or more PML-onset samples but absent earlier, in controls, and in public databases. Position-by-position CDR3 amino acid composition was analyzed in Skylign with the observed count method. This immuneACCESS table, as held by TCRdb, lists in-frame sequences with V and J called but not all clones. Of the missing ones, under half trace to an unresolved V gene in checked studies; the others have no known cause. D and trimming were read from the DNA, whereas the V and J calls and clone size are those reported in that table. The sample table holds some 30,000 clones, of which more than 80% were seen once. The leading ten clones occupy 9.5% to 15% of the sample.

The study at large found these results: Analysis was restricted to peripheral blood, although for natalizumab-associated PML, cerebrospinal fluid or brain lymphocytes might be more informative. When PML developed, neither common TRBV or TRBJ gene usage nor preferential TRBV-TRBJ pairings were detected. Lower normalized Shannon entropy suggested less diverse TRB repertoires in most PML patients, whereas the natalizumab-treated controls showed values near 1. Only PML patients had TRB clones above 0.5% frequency, but the clones expanded at PML onset were already present before and during natalizumab therapy. Given the small, descriptive cohort, it remained unclear whether the study findings reflect JC virus infection or general immunocompromise.

This clone was seen only a few times. The specificity of this receptor is unknown. The record has no base qualities; no much larger clone is one base away. The TCR originated in a woman aged 25-40 years with progressive multifocal leukoencephalopathy. The source was PBMCs, collected from a patient treated with natalizumab.

The CDR3 in this case is CASRSGGEGNQPQHF. The nucleotide sequence reads as follows: TGTGCCAGCAGATCAGGGGGCGAGGGCAATCAGCCCCAGCATTTT. The chain was built from TRBV28 and TRBJ1-5, and TRBD1 aligns with 8 junction nucleotides. V lost 6 bases and J lost 2 bases, and the count of bases not matched to a germline gene is 6. There are 15 amino acids in the CDR3, from cysteine to phenylalanine inclusive. Only the CDR3 region is kept as DNA, spanning 45 bases read in frame from base 1. CDR1 and CDR2, looked up from the germline V gene, are MDHEN and SYDVKM. The CDR3 plus the reference TRBV28 and TRBJ1-5 genes for the other parts give the full variable domain: DVKVTQSSRYLVKRTGEKVFLECVQDMDHENMFWYRQDPGLGLRLIYFSYDVKMKEKGDIPEGYSVSREKKERFSLILESASTNQTSMYLCASRSGGEGNQPQHFGDGTRLSIL.